These T cell receptor beta chains were read from a single sample in a study of blood T cell repertoires in COVID-19. Profiling relied on immunoSEQ multiplex PCR, and the TCRdb table lists in-frame clones only, not all of them. Of some 97,000 clones listed, roughly 84% are singletons. The sample comprised peripheral blood. Receptor source: a human donor in a cohort sampled during active COVID-19. The CDR3 runs from the conserved cysteine through the conserved F or W. The D gene is left open where the match is weak. The size field is filled for only some rows; it gives once, few, many or a size class.

>TRBD1|TRBV7-2|TRBJ1-6|.
TGTGCCAGCAGCTCGAGGACAGGTGAAAATTCACCCCTCCACTTT
CASSSRTGENSPLHF
>TRBD2|TRBV14|TRBJ2-1|.
TGTGCCAGCAGCCATGGCGGGAGCCGTCTGTACAATGAGCAGTTCTTC
CASSHGGSRLYNEQFF
>TRBD2|TRBV5-1|TRBJ2-7|.
TGCGCCAGCAGCTTGGTACTAGCGGGGTACGAGCAGTACTTC
CASSLVLAGYEQYF
>.|TRBV5-6|TRBJ1-4|few
TGTGCCAGCAGCCTACAGGGTTTTGGAAAACTGTTTTTT
CASSLQGFGKLFF
>.|TRBV19|TRBJ2-7|.
TGTGCCAGTAGAAGATTTCAGGGATCCTACGAGCAGTACTTC
CASRRFQGSYEQYF
>.|TRBV5-1|TRBJ2-2|.
TGCGCCAGCAACGTGGACAGCTCGTTCACCGGGGAGCTGTTTTTT
CASNVDSSFTGELFF
>.|TRBV30|TRBJ1-1|.
TGTGCCTCTAGGCGCGGGAACACTGAAGCTTTCTTT
CASRRGNTEAFF
>.|TRBV6-2/TRBV6-3|TRBJ2-7|few
TGTGCCAGCAGTTACTCAGCCGTAAGCGGCGAGCAGTACTTC
CASSYSAVSGEQYF
>TRBD1|TRBV27|TRBJ1-1|.
TGTGCCAGCAGACGAGACAGTCCGGGACAGACGAACACTGAAGCTTTCTTT
CASRRDSPGQTNTEAFF
>.|TRBV6-6|TRBJ1-3|.
TGTGCCACAAACACCGGGACATCACAAATCCCCATATATTTT
CATNTGTSQIPIYF
>TRBD1|TRBV12-5|TRBJ2-7|.
TGTGCTAGTGGTTTGGTACTTGGGGACAGGAGCAAGTACGAGCAGTACTTC
CASGLVLGDRSKYEQYF
>TRBD2|TRBV30|TRBJ2-3|.
TGTGCCTGGGGGCCAGGAGTAGCGGGAGCGTATTTT
CAWGPGVAGAYF
>TRBD2|TRBV7-9|TRBJ2-1|once
TGTGCCAGCAGCTTAGTACTAGCGGGAGTTGGGTACAATGAGCAGTTCTTC
CASSLVLAGVGYNEQFF
>.|TRBV9|TRBJ2-1|.
TGTGCCAGCAGCGATACGTGGTCTAGCGTTAATGAGCAGTTCTTC
CASSDTWSSVNEQFF
>.|TRBV27|TRBJ1-1|.
TGTGCCAGCAGTGACTGGCAGCGCACTGAAGCTTTCTTT
CASSDWQRTEAFF
>TRBD1|TRBV5-1|TRBJ2-3|few
TGCGCCAGCAGCTGGCCCCCGACAGGGGGCGGCACAGATACGCAGTATTTT
CASSWPPTGGGTDTQYF
>.|TRBV12-5|TRBJ1-1|.
TGTGCTAGTGGTTCGGGGACAAGGAACACTGAAGCTTTCTTT
CASGSGTRNTEAFF
>.|TRBV24-1|TRBJ2-7|.
TGTGCCACCAGTGACCCTAATAACTACGAGCAGTACTTC
CATSDPNNYEQYF
>TRBD1|TRBV7-9|TRBJ2-2|.
TGTGCCAGCAGCCACCGGACAGGGAGGCTCACCGGGGAGCTGTTTTTT
CASSHRTGRLTGELFF
>TRBD2|TRBV5-1|TRBJ2-1|.
TGCGCCAGCAGCAACCCTAGCGGGAGGGCCACTGAGCAGTTCTTC
CASSNPSGRATEQFF
>.|TRBV7-2|TRBJ1-6|.
TGTGCCAGCAGCTCTGTGCCGGAGTCACCCCTCCACTTT
CASSSVPESPLHF
>.|TRBV9|TRBJ1-2|.
TGTGCCAGCAGCGCTGTGGGGGGGTGGAATGGCTACACCTTC
CASSAVGGWNGYTF
>TRBD1|TRBV3-1/TRBV3-2|TRBJ1-2|.
TGTGCCGGGTGCGGACAGGGTGCTCTGATCGTCTCCTTC
CAGCGQGALIVSF
>TRBD1|TRBV19|TRBJ2-2|few
TGTGCCAGTAGTCGACAGGGGGTAAACACCGGGGAGCTGTTTTTT
CASSRQGVNTGELFF
>TRBD2|TRBV6-5|TRBJ2-7|.
TGTGCCAGCAGATCACGACTAGCGGGAGGCCACGAGCAGTACTTC
CASRSRLAGGHEQYF
>TRBD1|TRBV7-2|TRBJ2-5|.
TGTGCCAGCAGCGGGGACAGGAGGGAGACCCAGTACTTC
CASSGDRRETQYF
>TRBD1|TRBV10-3|TRBJ2-2|.
TGTGCCAGTGGGACAGGGGCCACCGGGGAGCTGTTTTTT
CASGTGATGELFF
>.|TRBV7-2|TRBJ2-3|once
TGTGCCAGCAGCCCGGGTGGGAGCACAGATACGCAGTATTTT
CASSPGGSTDTQYF
>.|TRBV4-3|TRBJ2-3|.
TGCGCCAGCAGCCAAGATAGCCAAGGCACAGATACGCAGTATTTT
CASSQDSQGTDTQYF
>TRBD1|TRBV9|TRBJ2-3|.
TGTGCCAGCAGCGTACGAGTAGGGGGCCCAGATACGCAGTATTTT
CASSVRVGGPDTQYF
>.|TRBV21-1|TRBJ2-7|.
TGTGCCAGCAGCATCTCGAGGACTAGCGGGAGAGGACTGGAGTACTTC
CASSISRTSGRGLEYF
>.|TRBV6-5|TRBJ2-7|.
TGTGCCAGCAGACCAGACAGAAACGAGCAGTACTTC
CASRPDRNEQYF
>.|TRBV19|TRBJ1-5|once
TGTGCCGGCTCCCAGGGGAATGCGCCCCAGCATTTT
CAGSQGNAPQHF
>TRBD2|TRBV5-6|TRBJ2-5|.
TGTGCCAGCAGCTTGGAGGGGACTAGCGGTGGGACCCAGTACTTC
CASSLEGTSGGTQYF
>.|TRBV4-1|TRBJ2-7|.
TGCGCCAGCAGCCAGGAGGTGAATAGCGGTATATACGAGCAGTACTTC
CASSQEVNSGIYEQYF
>TRBD1|TRBV10-3|TRBJ1-1|.
TGTGCCATCAGTCCGGGACAGGAGAACACTGAAGCTTTCTTT
CAISPGQENTEAFF
>TRBD2|TRBV19|TRBJ2-7|.
TGTGCCAGCAAACTAGCGGGAGGATACGAGCAGTACTTC
CASKLAGGYEQYF
>.|TRBV9|TRBJ1-2|.
TGTGCCAGCAGCCGCCAGGGTGGCTATGGCTACACCTTC
CASSRQGGYGYTF
>.|TRBV5-8|TRBJ2-1|.
TGTGCCAGCAGCTTGGCGGGGAGCTCCTACAATGAGCAGTTCTTC
CASSLAGSSYNEQFF
>.|TRBV14|TRBJ2-2|.
TGTGCCAGCAGCCAGACTAGTGCCGGGGAGCTGTTTTTT
CASSQTSAGELFF
>.|TRBV5-6|TRBJ2-3|once
TGTGCCAGCAGCTTGGTTTTGTCGGGGGTTAGCACAGATACGCAGTATTTT
CASSLVLSGVSTDTQYF
>TRBD1|TRBV5-1|TRBJ2-7|.
TGCGCCAGCAGCTTGTTAGAGACAGGGGGCGAGCAGTACTTC
CASSLLETGGEQYF
>.|TRBV5-4|TRBJ1-4|.
TGTGCCAGCAGCTTGTATTCGAGGGAAAAACTGTTTTTT
CASSLYSREKLFF
>.|TRBV7-9|TRBJ2-1|.
TGTGCCAGCAGCTTAGTCGGGAGCTCCTACAATGAGCAGTTCTTC
CASSLVGSSYNEQFF
>TRBD1|TRBV18|TRBJ1-6|.
TGTGCCAGCTCACAGACAGGGAACAATTCACCCCTCCACTTT
CASSQTGNNSPLHF
>.|TRBV28|TRBJ1-6|.
TGTGCCAGCAGGGGGGGGTATAATTCACCCCTCCACTTT
CASRGGYNSPLHF
>.|TRBV19|TRBJ2-5|.
TGTGCCAGTAGTATAGGAAGACAACCGGAGACCCAGTACTTC
CASSIGRQPETQYF
>.|TRBV27|TRBJ2-1|.
TGTGCCAGCAGTTTATCACAGGGAAGGCAGTTCTTC
CASSLSQGRQFF
>TRBD1|TRBV6-5|TRBJ1-5|.
TGTGCCACGGGACAGGGCAATCAGCCCCAGCATTTT
CATGQGNQPQHF
>TRBD2|TRBV15|TRBJ2-3|.
TGTGCCACCAGCATCCAGGCTAGCGGATCCGATACGCAGTATTTT
CATSIQASGSDTQYF